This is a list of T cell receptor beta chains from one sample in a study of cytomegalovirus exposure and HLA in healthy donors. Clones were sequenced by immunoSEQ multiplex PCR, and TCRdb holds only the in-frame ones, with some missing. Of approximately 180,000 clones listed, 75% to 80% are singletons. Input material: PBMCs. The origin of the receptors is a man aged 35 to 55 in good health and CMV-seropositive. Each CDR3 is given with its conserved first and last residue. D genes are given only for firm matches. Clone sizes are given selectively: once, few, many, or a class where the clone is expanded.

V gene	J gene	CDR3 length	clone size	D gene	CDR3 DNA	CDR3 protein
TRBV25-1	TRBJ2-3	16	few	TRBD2	TGTGCCAGCAGTGAATCCCGAACTAGCGGGAGAGATACGCAGTATTTT	CASSESRTSGRDTQYF
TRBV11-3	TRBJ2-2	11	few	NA	TGTGCCAGCAGCTCCCGAGCGGAGCTGTTTTTT	CASSSRAELFF
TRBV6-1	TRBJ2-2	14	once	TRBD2	TGTGCCAGCAGATACGGCGGGGGGGCCGGGGAGCTGTTTTTT	CASRYGGGAGELFF
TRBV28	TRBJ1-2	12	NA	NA	TGTGCCAGCAATACGGCGGGTTATGGCTACACCTTC	CASNTAGYGYTF
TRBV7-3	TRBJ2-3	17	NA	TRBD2	TGTGCCAGCAGCTTAACAGCGCTAGCGGGAGGGGTGGATACGCAGTATTTT	CASSLTALAGGVDTQYF
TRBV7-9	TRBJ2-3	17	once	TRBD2	TGTGCCAGCAGCTTAGCTCTATCGACTAGCGACACAGATACGCAGTATTTT	CASSLALSTSDTDTQYF
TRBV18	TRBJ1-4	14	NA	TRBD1	TGTGCCAGCTCACGAGGACAGGGCAATGAAAAACTGTTTTTT	CASSRGQGNEKLFF
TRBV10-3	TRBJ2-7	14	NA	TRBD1	TGTGCCATCGGGGACAGTCCGAGCTCCTACGAGCAGTACTTC	CAIGDSPSSYEQYF
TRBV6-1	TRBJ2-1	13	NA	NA	TGTGCCAGCAGTGGCCTGGGGCTCAATGAGCAGTTCTTC	CASSGLGLNEQFF
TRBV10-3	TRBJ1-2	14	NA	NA	TGTGCCATCAGTCCGGGACTGGCGAATGGTGGCTACACCTTC	CAISPGLANGGYTF
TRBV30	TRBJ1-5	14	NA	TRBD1	TGTGCCTGGAGTAAAACAGGGGGCGTTCAGCCCCAGCATTTT	CAWSKTGGVQPQHF
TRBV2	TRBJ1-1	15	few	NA	TGTGCCAGCAGTGAAGGGGTGGGAGTCGGCACTGAAGCTTTCTTT	CASSEGVGVGTEAFF
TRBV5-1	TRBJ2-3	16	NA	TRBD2	TGCGCCAGCAGCTTGGAACTAGCGGGAAGCACAGATACGCAGTATTTT	CASSLELAGSTDTQYF
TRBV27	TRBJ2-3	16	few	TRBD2	TGTGCCAGCAGCTCTTTAGCGGGAGGTGCAGTTGATACGCAGTATTTT	CASSSLAGGAVDTQYF
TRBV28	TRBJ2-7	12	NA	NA	TGTGCCAGCAGCCCCTCGTTGTACGAGCAGTACTTC	CASSPSLYEQYF
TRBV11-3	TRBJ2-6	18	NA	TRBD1	TGTGCCAGCAGCTTAGCCGGGACAGGGGGCCCTGGGGCCAACGGCCTGACTTTC	CASSLAGTGGPGANGLTF
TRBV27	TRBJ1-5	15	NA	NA	TGTGCCAGCAGTTCCGGACAGACCAACTTTCAGCCCCAGCATTTT	CASSSGQTNFQPQHF
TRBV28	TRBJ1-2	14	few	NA	TGTGCCAGCAGTTTGGGGGGGCCTGACTATGGCTACACCTTC	CASSLGGPDYGYTF
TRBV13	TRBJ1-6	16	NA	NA	TGTGCCAGCAGCTTACGCGGGGATGGGTTTAATTCACCCCTCCACTTT	CASSLRGDGFNSPLHF
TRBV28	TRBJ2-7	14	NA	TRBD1	TGTGCCAGCAGTTTCGGGACAGGGGCCTACGAGCAGTACTTC	CASSFGTGAYEQYF
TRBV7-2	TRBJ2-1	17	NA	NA	TGTGCCAGCAGCTTACTGGGCGGGGCTAGCTCCTACAATGAGCAGTTCTTC	CASSLLGGASSYNEQFF
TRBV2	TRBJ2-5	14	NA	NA	TGTGCCAGCCATGTGGGGGACTTTGCAGAGACCCAGTACTTC	CASHVGDFAETQYF
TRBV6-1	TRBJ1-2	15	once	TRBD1	TGTGCCAGCAGCGAGAAGACGACAGGGAACTATGGCTACACCTTC	CASSEKTTGNYGYTF
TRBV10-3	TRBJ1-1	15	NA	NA	TGTGCCATCAGTCCCGGACAGAAAATGAACACTGAAGCTTTCTTT	CAISPGQKMNTEAFF
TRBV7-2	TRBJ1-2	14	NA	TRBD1	TGTGCCAGCAGCCTAACAGGGGTGGACTATGGCTACACCTTC	CASSLTGVDYGYTF
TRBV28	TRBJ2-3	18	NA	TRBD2	TGTGCCAGCAGTCCCCACACCGGGACTAGCGGGCCAGCAGATACGCAGTATTTT	CASSPHTGTSGPADTQYF
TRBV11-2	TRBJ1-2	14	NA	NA	TGTGCCAGCAGCCATTACGACAGGTTCTATGGCTACACCTTC	CASSHYDRFYGYTF